These 28 T cell receptor beta chains share one sample of origin, sequenced in a study of early stage breast cancer tumors. Produced via immunoSEQ multiplex PCR; TCRdb's table is partial and in-frame only. The data show approximately 75,000 clones, around 80% seen once. Sample: blood. These receptors originate from a person aged 35 to 50 with breast cancer.

The chain combines TRBV13 with TRBJ2-3; tentatively, D is TRBD2 (6 bases). The CDR3 is made up of 13 amino acids. The germline CDR1 and CDR2 sequences are PRHDT and FYEKMQ (reference sequence). Trimming pared 1 base from V and 11 bases from J, leaving 13 bases between. CDR3 region: CASSLAPLAKQYF. Here the CDR3 DNA reads TGTGCCAGCAGCTTAGCTCCACTAGCTAAGCAGTATTTT.

This clone occurred a few times. The V call is TRBV28, the J call TRBJ2-2, with TRBD2 matching 7 bases. This CDR3 is built from 15 residues. Germline V CDR1 and CDR2: MDHEN, SYDVKM. The V gene end was trimmed by 5 bases and the J gene end by 6 bases; junction bases not matched to a gene: 9. CDR3 in amino acids: CASSPFGLGAGELFF. The CDR3 region has the DNA TGTGCCAGCAGTCCCTTCGGACTAGGAGCCGGGGAGCTGTTTTTT. Variable domain in full (rest from reference TRBV28 and TRBJ2-2): DVKVTQSSRYLVKRTGEKVFLECVQDMDHENMFWYRQDPGLGLRLIYFSYDVKMKEKGDIPEGYSVSREKKERFSLILESASTNQTSMYLCASSPFGLGAGELFFGEGSRLTVL.

This clone was counted a single time. This sequence joins TRBV7-9 and TRBJ2-1; D call uncertain. Germline CDR1 SEHNR, CDR2 FQNEAQ (reference sequence). V was trimmed by 6 bases and J by 3 bases, leaving 6 bases between them. The CDR3 runs to 12 residues. The chain's CDR3 is CASRSVYNEQFF. CDR3 sequence (DNA): TGTGCCAGCAGGTCGGTCTACAATGAGCAGTTCTTC.

The rearrangement links TRBV7-9 to TRBJ2-5, with 13 bases that match TRBD2. The junction had 2 bases not matched to a gene; V was cut back by 3 bases and J by 4 bases. Germline V gene data show CDR1 as SEHNR and CDR2 as FQNEAQ (reference sequence). This CDR3 is 15 amino acids long. In DNA form, the CDR3 reads TGTGCCAGCAGCTTTGGGACTAGCGGGATAGAGACCCAGTACTTC. Translated, it gives CASSFGTSGIETQYF. Full variable domain (outside the CDR3, taken from reference TRBV7-9 and TRBJ2-5): DTGVSQNPRHKITKRGQNVTFRCDPISEHNRLYWYRQTLGQGPEFLTYFQNEAQLEKSRLLSDRFSAERPKGSFSTLEIQRTEQGDSAMYLCASSFGTSGIETQYFGPGTRLLVL.

CDR3 nucleotides: TGTGCCAGCAGTCAACGGGACAGAGGAAACACCATATATTTT. Protein sequence: CASSQRDRGNTIYF. This chain links TRBV5-4 with TRBJ1-3; TRBD1 matches at 7 bases. CDR3 length: 14 residues. V lost 5 bases and J lost 4; bases outside the gene matches: 6. Germline-derived CDR1 and CDR2 are SGHNT and YYREEE (reference sequence).

This clone has a handful of counts. The chain employs TRBV28 and TRBJ2-7, with a tentative D call TRBD1 (6 bases). CDR3 size: 13 residues. Germline values: CDR1 MDHEN, CDR2 SYDVKM. The ends were cut back, 10 bases at V and 1 base at J, with 14 bases in the middle. The CDR3 DNA reads TGTGCCACCGGACAGAGGGCGTCCTACGAGCAGTACTTC. Its translation is CATGQRASYEQYF.

This clone was observed a single time. V gene TRBV7-9 combines with J gene TRBJ2-7; 7 bases are a match to TRBD2. Germline CDR1 and CDR2: SEHNR and FQNEAQ (reference sequence). This CDR3 is built from 17 residues. The V segment lost 3 bases and the J segment 0 bases; nucleotides outside the gene matches: 11. CDR3 DNA sequence: TGTGCCAGCAGCTTCCCTTTTGCCGGGGGGAGCTCCTACGAGCAGTACTTC. It specifies CASSFPFAGGSSYEQYF.

The chain carries TRBV15 and TRBJ1-2; the D gene is possibly TRBD1 (5 bases). In germline, CDR1 is LNHNV, CDR2 YYDKDF (reference sequence). This CDR3 contains 15 residues. Trimming left V 0 bases short and J 4 bases short, with 12 bases between. Written as DNA, the CDR3 is TGTGCCACCAGCAGAGATCGGGACTTTAGCTATGGCTACACCTTC. Translated, it gives CATSRDRDFSYGYTF.

The chain is built from TRBV19 and TRBJ2-1, with unresolved D. The CDR3 runs to 14 residues. The germline V and J ends were trimmed by 1 base and 7 bases, with 11 bases remaining between them. CDR1 and CDR2 (germline): LNHDA, SQIVND (reference sequence). CDR3 region: CASSIGGLGNEQFF. The CDR3 DNA sequence: TGTGCCAGTAGTATAGGCGGATTGGGAAATGAGCAGTTCTTC.

The chain joins TRBV6-5 to TRBJ1-1; D is undetermined. This CDR3 comprises 14 residues. V lost 7 bases and J lost 1, with 13 bases in between. Germline V gene sequence: CDR1 MNHEY, CDR2 SVGAGI. The CDR3 coding sequence is TGTGCCAGCAAAACGGTATCTGGGAACACTGAAGCTTTCTTT. Amino acids: CASKTVSGNTEAFF.

The rearrangement joins TRBV9 to TRBJ2-2; 7 nucleotides agree with TRBD1. Germline V CDR1 and CDR2: SGDLS, YYNGEE. The junction had 9 bases not matched to a gene; V was cut back by 0 bases and J by 7 bases. The CDR3 is 16 residues long. CDR3 sequence (DNA): TGTGCCAGCAGCGTAGTCCAACAGGGGCGAGGCGGGGAGCTGTTTTTT. Residues: CASSVVQQGRGGELFF.

The rearrangement uses TRBV18 and TRBJ2-1, with D uncertain. CDR3 size: 14 residues. V was shortened by 0 bases and J by 7 bases, with 10 bases between the two germline ends. Germline V gene lookup returns CDR1 KGHSH and CDR2 LQKENI. The CDR3 sequence: CASSPPNTLNEQFF. CDR3 in DNA: TGTGCCAGCTCACCACCGAACACCCTTAATGAGCAGTTCTTC.

V is TRBV2 and J is TRBJ2-7; 9 positions agree with TRBD2. Trimming took 6 bases from V and 4 from J; bases not matched to a gene: 10. The germline V gene encodes CDR1 SNHLY and CDR2 FYNNEI. CDR3 length: 15 residues. CDR3 sequence reads: CASSPGLAGLYEQYF. CDR3 sequence (DNA): TGTGCCAGCAGCCCAGGGCTAGCGGGATTATACGAGCAGTACTTC. The full variable domain, its missing parts supplied by reference TRBV2 and TRBJ2-7, is EPEVTQTPSHQVTQMGQEVILRCVPISNHLYFYWYRQILGQKVEFLVSFYNNEISEKSEIFDDQFSVERPDGSNFTLKIRSTKLEDSAMYFCASSPGLAGLYEQYFGPGTRLTVT.

This chain joins TRBV6-5 and TRBJ2-2; TRBD1 matches 8 bases. This CDR3 is 13 amino acids long. CDR1 and CDR2 (germline): MNHEY, SVGAGI. Losses at the gene ends were 5 bases for V and 8 bases for J; bases not matched to a gene: 4. In DNA, the CDR3 is TGTGCCAGCAGTAACAGGGGGTTAGGGGAGCTGTTTTTT. It specifies CASSNRGLGELFF.

The chain carries TRBV29-1 and TRBJ2-1; D unresolved. V dropped 3 bases and J dropped 10 bases, with 10 bases sitting between them. In germline, CDR1 is SQVTM, CDR2 ANQGSEA. The CDR3 contains 11 residues. The CDR3 here is CSVDTSREQFF. CDR3 DNA: TGCAGCGTTGATACGTCCAGGGAGCAGTTCTTC.

The chain links TRBV7-3 to TRBJ1-2; D gene ambiguous. Germline CDR1 SGHTA, CDR2 FQGTGA. This CDR3 contains 13 residues. The ends were cut back, 5 bases at V and 7 bases at J, with 14 bases in the middle. The CDR3 loop reads CASSQMKVGGYTF. As DNA, the CDR3 is TGTGCCAGCAGCCAGATGAAGGTCGGTGGCTACACCTTC. Full variable domain (outside the CDR3, taken from reference TRBV7-3 and TRBJ1-2): GAGVSQTPSNKVTEKGKYVELRCDPISGHTALYWYRQSLGQGPEFLIYFQGTGAADDSGLPNDRFFAVRPEGSVSTLKIQRTERGDSAVYLCASSQMKVGGYTFGSGTRLTVV.

The chain links TRBV6-6 to TRBJ1-5, with 7 bases lining up with TRBD1. The germline V gene has CDR1 MNHNY and CDR2 SVGAGI (reference sequence). The CDR3 length is 15 residues. V was pared by 2 bases and J by 7 bases, with 8 bases of the junction left unmatched. CDR3 DNA sequence: TGTGCCAGCAGTTACGAGGGGGCGAAATGGCAGCCCCAGCATTTT. Amino acid sequence: CASSYEGAKWQPQHF.

This clone was seen more than once but under ten times. The chain is built from TRBV18 and TRBJ2-1, with a tentative D call TRBD1 (6 bases). This CDR3 comprises 11 residues. V lost 2 bases, J lost 13 bases, and 9 bases lay in between. From germline, CDR1 is KGHSH and CDR2 LQKENI. In DNA form, the CDR3 reads TGTGCCAGCTCACCAGGGGGACAACAGTTCTTC. This translates into CASSPGGQQFF.

In its sample, this clone was seen once. The genes are TRBV7-8 and TRBJ2-4; the match to TRBD2 covers 11 bases. Germline CDR1 is SGHVS and CDR2 is FQNEAQ. The ends lost 0 bases at V and 6 bases at J; junction bases unmatched: 1. The CDR3 is 15 residues long. Here the CDR3 reads CASSLAGLAGNIQYF. CDR3 coding DNA: TGTGCCAGCAGCTTAGCAGGACTAGCGGGAAACATTCAGTACTTC. Full variable domain (remainder filled in from reference TRBV7-8 and TRBJ2-4): GAGVSQSPRYKVAKRGQDVALRCDPISGHVSLFWYQQALGQGPEFLTYFQNEAQLDKSGLPSDRFFAERPEGSVSTLKIQRTQQEDSAVYLCASSLAGLAGNIQYFGAGTRLSVL.

The rearrangement uses TRBV18 and TRBJ2-2; TRBD2 is a possible D gene (7 bases). V dropped 6 bases and J dropped 1 base, with 12 bases sitting between them. CDR1 is KGHSH, CDR2 LQKENI, per germline. The CDR3 has 15 amino acids. Written as DNA, the CDR3 is TGTGCCAGCTCTTCAGGGGAGGGGAACACCGGGGAGCTGTTTTTT. The encoded protein is CASSSGEGNTGELFF.

This chain joins TRBV2 and TRBJ2-2; 7 bases fit TRBD1. This CDR3 comprises 13 residues. V lost 6 bases, J lost 5 bases, and 3 bases stayed unmatched. Germline assignment: CDR1 SNHLY and CDR2 FYNNEI. CDR3 amino acids: CASSTGVTGELFF. The CDR3 DNA reads TGTGCCAGCAGCACAGGGGTTACCGGGGAGCTGTTTTTT.

The J gene is TRBJ1-2, the V gene TRBV18; 7 bases are shared with TRBD1. The CDR3 sequence is 15 residues long. J gave up 5 bases and V 2 bases, and 8 bases lay outside the gene matches. Per the germline V gene, CDR1 is KGHSH and CDR2 is LQKENI. CDR3 nucleotides: TGTGCCAGCTCACCAAGAGGGGGCGAGGGGTATGGCTACACCTTC. Its translation is CASSPRGGEGYGYTF.

The J gene is TRBJ2-1, the V gene TRBV6-5; TRBD1 agrees at 7 bases. Germline lookup yields CDR1 MNHEY and CDR2 SVGAGI. The CDR3 length is 13 residues. V gave up 2 bases and J gave up 10 bases; unmatched junction bases: 5. CDR3 sequence: CASSYTGVREQFF. CDR3 bases: TGTGCCAGCAGTTACACAGGGGTACGGGAGCAGTTCTTC.

The V gene is TRBV7-8, the J gene TRBJ2-1; a possible D gene is TRBD1 (6 bases). Trimming stripped 8 bases from V and 5 bases from J, with 22 bases between. The CDR3 covers 16 residues. CDR1 and CDR2 (germline): SGHVS, FQNEAQ. CDR3 coding DNA: TGTGCCAGCTCCTTAAATTTCGGGACAAAGCACAATGAGCAGTTCTTC. It is translated as CASSLNFGTKHNEQFF.

This chain connects TRBV27 to TRBJ1-5; a possible D gene is TRBD1 (6 bases). Germline CDR1 reads MNHEY; CDR2 reads SMNVEV (reference sequence). The CDR3 runs 14 residues. V lost 9 bases to trimming and J lost 6 bases, with 18 bases between them. As DNA, the CDR3 is TGTGCCAGTCGAAAGGGGGGGACCGGTCAGCCCCAGCATTTT. Amino acid sequence: CASRKGGTGQPQHF.

This chain joins TRBV30 and TRBJ1-2; the D gene is possibly TRBD1 (6 bases). The CDR3 is 11 residues long. The V end was cut by 8 bases, the J end by 8 bases, with 15 bases between. Germline V gene lookup returns CDR1 GTSNPN and CDR2 SVGIG (reference sequence). The chain's CDR3 is CATQGPKGYTF. In DNA, the CDR3 is TGTGCCACCCAGGGGCCTAAAGGCTACACCTTC.

J is TRBJ2-7 and V is TRBV11-2; D might be TRBD2 (5 bases). This CDR3 is built from 11 residues. The V end lost 6 bases, the J end lost 7 bases, and 10 bases lay between the germline ends. Germline V CDR1 and CDR2: SGHAT, FQNNGV. The CDR3 nucleotides are TGTGCCAGCAGTACCTCGGGGGAGCAGTACTTC. Its translation is CASSTSGEQYF.

This rearrangement joins TRBV7-6 to TRBJ2-7; D is unresolved. This CDR3 is 13 amino acids long. Trimming left V 4 bases short and J 3 bases short, with 10 bases between. Looked up from germline, CDR1 is SGHVS and CDR2 is FNYEAQ. CDR3 amino acids: CASSSAEFYEQYF. As DNA, the CDR3 is TGTGCCAGCAGCTCGGCGGAGTTCTACGAGCAGTACTTC.